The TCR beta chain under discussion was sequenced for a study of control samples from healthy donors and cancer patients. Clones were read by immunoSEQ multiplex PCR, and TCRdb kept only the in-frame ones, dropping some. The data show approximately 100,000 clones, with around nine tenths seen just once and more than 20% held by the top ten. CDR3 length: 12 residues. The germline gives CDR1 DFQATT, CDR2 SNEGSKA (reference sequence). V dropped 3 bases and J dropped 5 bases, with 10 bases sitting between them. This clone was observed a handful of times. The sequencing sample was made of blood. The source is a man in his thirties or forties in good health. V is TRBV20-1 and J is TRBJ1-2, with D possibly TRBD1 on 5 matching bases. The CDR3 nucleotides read TGCAGTGCTAGTTGGGGGTCATATGGCTACACCTTC. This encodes CSASWGSYGYTF.